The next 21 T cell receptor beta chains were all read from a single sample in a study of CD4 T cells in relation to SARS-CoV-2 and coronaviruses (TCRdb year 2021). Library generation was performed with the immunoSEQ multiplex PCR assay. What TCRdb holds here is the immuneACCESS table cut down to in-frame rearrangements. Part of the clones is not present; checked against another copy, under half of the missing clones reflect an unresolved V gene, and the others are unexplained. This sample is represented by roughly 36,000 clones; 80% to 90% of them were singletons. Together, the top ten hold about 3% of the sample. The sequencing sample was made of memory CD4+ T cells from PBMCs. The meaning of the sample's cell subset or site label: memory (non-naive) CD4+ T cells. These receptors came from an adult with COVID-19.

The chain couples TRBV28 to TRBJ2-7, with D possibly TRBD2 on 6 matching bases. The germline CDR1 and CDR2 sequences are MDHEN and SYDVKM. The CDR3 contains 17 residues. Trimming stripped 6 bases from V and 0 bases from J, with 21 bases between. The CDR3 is CASSWFQGTWGSYEQYF. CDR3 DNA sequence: TGTGCCAGCAGCTGGTTTCAAGGGACTTGGGGCTCCTACGAGCAGTACTTC.

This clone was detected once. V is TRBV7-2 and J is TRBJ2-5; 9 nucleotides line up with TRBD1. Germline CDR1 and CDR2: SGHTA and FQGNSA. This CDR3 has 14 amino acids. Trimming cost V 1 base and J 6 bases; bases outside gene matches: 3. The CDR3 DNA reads TGTGCCAGCAGCTTAGAACAGGGGGCGAAGACCCAGTACTTC. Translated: CASSLEQGAKTQYF.

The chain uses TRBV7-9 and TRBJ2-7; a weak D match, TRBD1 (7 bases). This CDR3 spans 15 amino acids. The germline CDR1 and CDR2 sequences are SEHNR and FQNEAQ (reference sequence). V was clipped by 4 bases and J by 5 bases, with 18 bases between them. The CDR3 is CASSSQGGIGNEQYF. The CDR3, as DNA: TGTGCCAGCAGCTCGCAGGGGGGAATTGGCAACGAGCAGTACTTC.

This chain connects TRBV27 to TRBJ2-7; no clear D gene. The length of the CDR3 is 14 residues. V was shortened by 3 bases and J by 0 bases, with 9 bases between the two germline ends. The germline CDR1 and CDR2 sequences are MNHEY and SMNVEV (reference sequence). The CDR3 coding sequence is TGTGCCAGCAGTTTCCAGGCCTCCTCCTACGAGCAGTACTTC. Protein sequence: CASSFQASSYEQYF.

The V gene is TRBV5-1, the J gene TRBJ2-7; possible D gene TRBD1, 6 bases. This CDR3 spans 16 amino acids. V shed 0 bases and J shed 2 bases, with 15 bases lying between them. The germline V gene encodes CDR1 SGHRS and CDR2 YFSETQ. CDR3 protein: CASSLEARTVTYEQYF. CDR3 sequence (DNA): TGCGCCAGCAGCTTGGAAGCCCGGACAGTTACCTACGAGCAGTACTTC.

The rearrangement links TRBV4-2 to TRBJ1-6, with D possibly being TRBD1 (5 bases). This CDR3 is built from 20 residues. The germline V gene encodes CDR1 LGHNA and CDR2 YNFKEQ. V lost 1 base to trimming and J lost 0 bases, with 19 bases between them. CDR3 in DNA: TGTGCCAGCAGCCAAGCGTCGGACACCCTGGGAGGCTCCTATAATTCACCCCTCCACTTT. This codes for CASSQASDTLGGSYNSPLHF.

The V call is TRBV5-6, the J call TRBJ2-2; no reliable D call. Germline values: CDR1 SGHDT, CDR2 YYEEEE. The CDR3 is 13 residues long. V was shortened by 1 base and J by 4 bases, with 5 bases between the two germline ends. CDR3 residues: CASSLRSTGELFF. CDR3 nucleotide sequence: TGTGCCAGCAGCTTGCGGAGCACCGGGGAGCTGTTTTTT.

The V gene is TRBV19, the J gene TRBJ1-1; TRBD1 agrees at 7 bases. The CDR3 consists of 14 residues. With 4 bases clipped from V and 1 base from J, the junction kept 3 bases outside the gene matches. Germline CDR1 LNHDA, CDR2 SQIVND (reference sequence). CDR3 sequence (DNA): TGTGCCAGTAGTACCCGACAGGGGAACACTGAAGCTTTCTTT. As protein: CASSTRQGNTEAFF.

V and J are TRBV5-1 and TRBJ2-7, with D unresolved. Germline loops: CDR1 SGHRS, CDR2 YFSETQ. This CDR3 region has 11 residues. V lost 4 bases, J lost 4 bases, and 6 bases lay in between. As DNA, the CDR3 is TGCGCCAGCAGCGCCTATTACGAGCAGTACTTC. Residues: CASSAYYEQYF.

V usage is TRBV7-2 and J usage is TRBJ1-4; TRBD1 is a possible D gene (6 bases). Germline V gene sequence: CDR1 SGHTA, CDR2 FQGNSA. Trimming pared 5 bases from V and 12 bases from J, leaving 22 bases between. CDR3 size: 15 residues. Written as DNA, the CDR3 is TGTGCCAGCAGCAAAAACGGACAGCCGATCACGGAACTGTTTTTT. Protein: CASSKNGQPITELFF.

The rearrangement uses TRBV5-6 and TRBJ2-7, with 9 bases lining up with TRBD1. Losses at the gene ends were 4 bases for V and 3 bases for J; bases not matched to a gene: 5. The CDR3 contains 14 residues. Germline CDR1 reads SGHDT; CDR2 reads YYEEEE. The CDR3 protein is CASSRPGQGYEQYF. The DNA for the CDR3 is TGTGCCAGCAGCCGCCCGGGACAGGGCTACGAGCAGTACTTC.

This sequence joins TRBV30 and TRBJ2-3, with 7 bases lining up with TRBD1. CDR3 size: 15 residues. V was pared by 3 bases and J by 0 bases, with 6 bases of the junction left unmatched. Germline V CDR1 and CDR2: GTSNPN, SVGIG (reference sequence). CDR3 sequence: CAWRDGTASTDTQYF. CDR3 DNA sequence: TGTGCCTGGAGGGATGGGACAGCCAGCACAGATACGCAGTATTTT. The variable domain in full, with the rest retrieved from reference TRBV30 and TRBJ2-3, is SQTIHQWPATLVQPVGSPLSLECTVEGTSNPNLYWYRQAAGRGLQLLFYSVGIGQISSEVPQNLSASRPQDRQFILSSKKLLLSDSGFYLCAWRDGTASTDTQYFGPGTRLTVL.

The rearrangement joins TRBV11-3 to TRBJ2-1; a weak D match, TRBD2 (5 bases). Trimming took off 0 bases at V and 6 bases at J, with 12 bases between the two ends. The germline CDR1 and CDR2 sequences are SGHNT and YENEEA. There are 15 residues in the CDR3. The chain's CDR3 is CASSLDSGVGNEQFF. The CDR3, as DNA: TGTGCCAGCAGCTTAGATTCCGGGGTGGGCAATGAGCAGTTCTTC.

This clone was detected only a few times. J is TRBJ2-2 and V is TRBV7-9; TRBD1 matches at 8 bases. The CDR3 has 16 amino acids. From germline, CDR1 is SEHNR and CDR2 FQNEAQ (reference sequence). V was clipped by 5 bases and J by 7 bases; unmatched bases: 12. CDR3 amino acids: CASSRRTGIMGGELFF. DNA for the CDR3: TGTGCCAGCAGCCGAAGGACAGGGATAATGGGCGGGGAGCTGTTTTTT.

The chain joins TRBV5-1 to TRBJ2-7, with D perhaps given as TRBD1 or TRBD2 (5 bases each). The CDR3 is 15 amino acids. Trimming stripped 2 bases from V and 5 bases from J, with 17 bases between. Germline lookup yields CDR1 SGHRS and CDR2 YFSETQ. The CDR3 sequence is CASSFLAGSLNEQYF. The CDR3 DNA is TGCGCCAGCAGCTTCTTGGCAGGGAGTCTTAACGAGCAGTACTTC.

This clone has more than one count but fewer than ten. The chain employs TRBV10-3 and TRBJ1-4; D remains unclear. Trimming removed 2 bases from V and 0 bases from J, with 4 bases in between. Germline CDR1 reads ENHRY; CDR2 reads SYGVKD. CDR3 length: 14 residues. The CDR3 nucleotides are TGTGCCATCAGTGAGGACACAACTAATGAAAAACTGTTTTTT. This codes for CAISEDTTNEKLFF.

CDR3 region: CASSLRTSDTGGELFF. CDR3 coding DNA: TGCGCCAGCAGCCTTAGGACTAGCGACACCGGTGGGGAGCTGTTTTTT. V gene TRBV5-1 combines with J gene TRBJ2-2; 9 positions agree with TRBD2. The CDR3 consists of 16 residues. Trimming removed 4 bases from V and 8 bases from J; junction bases left unmatched: 12. The germline V gene has CDR1 SGHRS and CDR2 YFSETQ.

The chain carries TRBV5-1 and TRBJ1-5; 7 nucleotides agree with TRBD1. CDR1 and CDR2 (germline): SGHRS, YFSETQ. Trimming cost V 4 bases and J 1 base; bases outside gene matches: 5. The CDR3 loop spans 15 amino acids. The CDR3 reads CASSQTTGSNQPQHF. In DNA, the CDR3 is TGCGCCAGCAGCCAGACGACAGGGAGCAATCAGCCCCAGCATTTT.

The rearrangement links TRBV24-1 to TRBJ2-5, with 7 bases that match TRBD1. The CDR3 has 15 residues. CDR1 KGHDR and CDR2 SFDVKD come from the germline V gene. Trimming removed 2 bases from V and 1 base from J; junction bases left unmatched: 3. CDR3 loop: CATSDYTGAQETQYF. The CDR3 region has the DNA TGTGCCACCAGTGATTACACAGGGGCCCAAGAGACCCAGTACTTC.

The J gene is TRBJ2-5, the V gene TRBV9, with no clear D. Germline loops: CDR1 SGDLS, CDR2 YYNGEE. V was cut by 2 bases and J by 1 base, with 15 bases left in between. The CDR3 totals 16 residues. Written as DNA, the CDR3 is TGTGCCAGCAGCGTTTCACCCGGTTTTATCCAAGAGACCCAGTACTTC. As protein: CASSVSPGFIQETQYF.

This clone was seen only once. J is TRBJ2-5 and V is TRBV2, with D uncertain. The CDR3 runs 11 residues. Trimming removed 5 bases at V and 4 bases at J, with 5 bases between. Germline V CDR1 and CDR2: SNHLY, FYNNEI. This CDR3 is CASSSLETQYF. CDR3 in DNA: TGTGCCAGCAGTTCGTTAGAGACCCAGTACTTC.